A selection of T cell receptor beta chains follows, all from one sample in a study of response to subunit inactivated influenza vaccine. Using its own MiXCR run on the RT-PCR reads, TCRdb lists one record per CDR3 protein. The sample has around 500,000 distinct CDR3 sequences; 9.5% to 12% are singletons. Sample: PBMCs from blood, taken roughly 45 days after vaccination. The receptors were sampled from a man in his fifties who received an inactivated influenza vaccine. CDR3s include the opening cysteine and the closing phenylalanine or tryptophan. Fields, in order: D gene, V gene, clone size, J gene, CDR3 protein, CDR3 DNA. The D gene is left open where the match is weak. Clone size is not always given. Where it is, it says once, few, many or a class for expanded clones.

NA	TRBV7-9	few	TRBJ1-1	CASSLMTGMNTEAFF	TGTGCCAGCAGCTTAATGACAGGTATGAACACTGAAGCTTTCTTT
NA	TRBV6-5	NA	TRBJ2-6	CASSLTAISGANVLTF	TGTGCCAGCAGTTTGACAGCGATCTCTGGGGCCAACGTCCTGACTTTC
NA	TRBV3-1	few	TRBJ2-1	CASSQDLEPWDHNEQFF	TGTGCCAGCAGCCAAGATTTAGAGCCGTGGGACCACAATGAGCAGTTCTTC
NA	TRBV6-5	few	TRBJ2-2	CASSYSGNTGELFF	TGTGCCAGCAGTTATAGTGGGAACACCGGGGAGCTGTTTTTT
NA	TRBV7-2	many	TRBJ2-1	CASSLVGGEQFF	TGTGCCAGCAGCTTAGTGGGCGGAGAGCAGTTCTTC
NA	TRBV11-2	few	TRBJ2-2	CASSLDLIGAGELFF	TGTGCCAGCAGCTTGGACCTTATAGGGGCCGGGGAGCTGTTTTTT
TRBD2	TRBV4-1	NA	TRBJ2-1	CASSPGVERGYNEQFF	TGCGCCAGCAGTCCCGGTGTCGAGCGGGGCTACAATGAGCAGTTCTTC
TRBD1	TRBV4-3	once	TRBJ2-1	CASSPRTGGREQFF	TGCGCCAGCAGCCCACGGACAGGGGGCCGAGAGCAGTTCTTC
NA	TRBV14	NA	TRBJ2-3	CASSQLAPDTQYF	TGTGCCAGCAGCCAACTAGCCCCAGATACGCAGTATTTT
NA	TRBV20-1	many	TRBJ1-6	CSASSREQYNSPLHF	TGCAGTGCTAGTTCCAGAGAGCAGTATAATTCACCCCTCCACTTT
NA	TRBV4-3	many	TRBJ2-7	CASSQEATGSYEQYF	TGCGCCAGCAGCCAAGAGGCGACAGGATCGTACGAGCAGTACTTC
NA	TRBV20-1	NA	TRBJ2-5	CSASRDDETQYF	TGCAGTGCTAGTAGGGACGATGAGACCCAGTACTTC
NA	TRBV20-1	few	TRBJ2-3	CSADAVKDTQYF	TGCAGTGCTGACGCGGTAAAAGATACGCAGTATTTT
NA	TRBV20-1	NA	TRBJ2-4	CSAREGPGKNIQYF	TGCAGTGCCAGAGAGGGGCCGGGCAAAAACATTCAGTACTTC
NA	TRBV2	many	TRBJ2-7	CASSEPGSSYEQYF	TGTGCCAGCAGTGAACCAGGGAGCTCCTACGAGCAGTACTTC
TRBD1	TRBV20-1	many	TRBJ2-1	CSARQGLASSYNEQFF	TGCAGTGCCCGACAGGGGCTAGCCTCCTCCTACAATGAGCAGTTCTTC